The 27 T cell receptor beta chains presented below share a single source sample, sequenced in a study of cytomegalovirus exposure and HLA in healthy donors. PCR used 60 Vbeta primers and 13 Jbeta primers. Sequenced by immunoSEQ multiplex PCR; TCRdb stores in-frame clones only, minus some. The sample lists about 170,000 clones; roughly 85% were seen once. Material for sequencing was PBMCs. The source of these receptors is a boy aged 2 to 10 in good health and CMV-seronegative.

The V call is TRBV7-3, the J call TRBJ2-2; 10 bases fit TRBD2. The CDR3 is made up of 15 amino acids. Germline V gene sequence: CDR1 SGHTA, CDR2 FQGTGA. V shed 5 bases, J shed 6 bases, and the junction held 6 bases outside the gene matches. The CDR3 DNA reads TGTGCCAGCAGCCCAGGGACTAGCGATCCCGGGGAGCTGTTTTTT. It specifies CASSPGTSDPGELFF.

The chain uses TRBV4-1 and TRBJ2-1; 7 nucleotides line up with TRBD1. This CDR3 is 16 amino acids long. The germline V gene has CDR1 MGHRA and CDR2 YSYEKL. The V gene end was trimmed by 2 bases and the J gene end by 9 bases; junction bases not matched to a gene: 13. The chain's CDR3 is CASSQPPGQRESEQFF. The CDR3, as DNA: TGCGCCAGCAGCCAACCTCCGGGACAGAGAGAGTCTGAGCAGTTCTTC.

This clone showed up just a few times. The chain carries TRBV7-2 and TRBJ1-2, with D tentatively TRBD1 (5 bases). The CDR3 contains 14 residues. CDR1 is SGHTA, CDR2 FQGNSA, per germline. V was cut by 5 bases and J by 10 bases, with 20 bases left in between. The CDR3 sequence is CASSPEGLMNFYTF. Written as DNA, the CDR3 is TGTGCCAGCAGCCCTGAGGGACTCATGAATTTCTACACCTTC.

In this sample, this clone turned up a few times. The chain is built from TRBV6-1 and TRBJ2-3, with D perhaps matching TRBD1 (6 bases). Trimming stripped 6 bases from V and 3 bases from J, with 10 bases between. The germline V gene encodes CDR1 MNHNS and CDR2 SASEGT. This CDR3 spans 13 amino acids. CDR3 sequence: CASSDRWTDTQYF. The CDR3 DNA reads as TGTGCCAGCAGCGACAGGTGGACAGATACGCAGTATTTT.

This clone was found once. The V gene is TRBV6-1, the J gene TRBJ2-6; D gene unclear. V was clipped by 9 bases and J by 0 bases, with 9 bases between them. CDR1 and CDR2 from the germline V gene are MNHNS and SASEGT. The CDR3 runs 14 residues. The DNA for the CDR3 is TGTGCCAGTGTGAAACACTCTGGGGCCAACGTCCTGACTTTC. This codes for CASVKHSGANVLTF.

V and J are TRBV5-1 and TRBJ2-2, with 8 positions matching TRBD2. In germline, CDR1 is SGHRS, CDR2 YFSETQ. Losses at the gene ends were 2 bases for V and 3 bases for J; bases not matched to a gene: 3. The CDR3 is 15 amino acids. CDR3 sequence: CASSFSGTYTGELFF. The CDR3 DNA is TGCGCCAGCAGCTTTAGCGGGACCTACACCGGGGAGCTGTTTTTT.

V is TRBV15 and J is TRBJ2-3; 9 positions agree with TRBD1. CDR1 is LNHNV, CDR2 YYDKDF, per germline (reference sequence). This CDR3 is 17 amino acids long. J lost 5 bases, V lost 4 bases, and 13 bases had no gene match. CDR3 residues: CATSIFTQGAIGDTQYF. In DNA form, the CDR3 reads TGTGCCACCAGCATCTTCACACAGGGGGCGATTGGAGATACGCAGTATTTT.

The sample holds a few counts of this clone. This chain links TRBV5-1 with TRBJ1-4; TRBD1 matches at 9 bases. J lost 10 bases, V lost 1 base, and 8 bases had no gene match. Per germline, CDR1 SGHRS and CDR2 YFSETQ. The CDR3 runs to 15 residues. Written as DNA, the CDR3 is TGCGCCAGCAGCTTGACGTGGACAGGGGAAGGAAAACTGTTTTTT. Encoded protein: CASSLTWTGEGKLFF.

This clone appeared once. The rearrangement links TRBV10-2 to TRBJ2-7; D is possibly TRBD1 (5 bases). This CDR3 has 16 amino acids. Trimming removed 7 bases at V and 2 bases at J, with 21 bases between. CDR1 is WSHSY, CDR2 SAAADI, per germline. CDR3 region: CASNSDPQGGTYEQYF. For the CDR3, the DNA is TGCGCCAGCAATAGTGATCCCCAGGGTGGAACCTACGAGCAGTACTTC.

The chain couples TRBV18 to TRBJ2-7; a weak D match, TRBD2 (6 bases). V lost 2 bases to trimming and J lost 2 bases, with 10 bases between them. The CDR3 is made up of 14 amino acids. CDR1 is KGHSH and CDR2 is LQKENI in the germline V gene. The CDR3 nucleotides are TGTGCCAGCTCACCATCCTCTAGCGCCTACGAGCAGTACTTC. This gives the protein CASSPSSSAYEQYF.

The CDR3 coding sequence is TGTGCCAGCAGCTTCGGTCGACAAACTAATGAAAAACTGTTTTTT. It translates to CASSFGRQTNEKLFF. J is TRBJ1-4 and V is TRBV5-5; D is unclear. This CDR3 region has 15 residues. V lost 2 bases and J 1 base, leaving 9 bases between the germline ends. Germline loops: CDR1 SGHKS, CDR2 YYEKEE (reference sequence).

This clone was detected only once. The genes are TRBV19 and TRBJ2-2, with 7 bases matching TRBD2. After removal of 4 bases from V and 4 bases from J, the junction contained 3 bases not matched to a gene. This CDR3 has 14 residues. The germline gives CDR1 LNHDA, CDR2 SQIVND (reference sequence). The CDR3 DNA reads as TGTGCCAGTAGTACTAGCGGCGTCACCGGGGAGCTGTTTTTT. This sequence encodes CASSTSGVTGELFF.

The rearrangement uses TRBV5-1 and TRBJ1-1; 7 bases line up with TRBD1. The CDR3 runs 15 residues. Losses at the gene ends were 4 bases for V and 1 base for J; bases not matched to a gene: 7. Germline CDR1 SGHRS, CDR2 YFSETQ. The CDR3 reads CASSPRQGENTEAFF. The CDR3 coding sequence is TGCGCCAGCAGCCCACGCCAGGGGGAGAACACTGAAGCTTTCTTT.

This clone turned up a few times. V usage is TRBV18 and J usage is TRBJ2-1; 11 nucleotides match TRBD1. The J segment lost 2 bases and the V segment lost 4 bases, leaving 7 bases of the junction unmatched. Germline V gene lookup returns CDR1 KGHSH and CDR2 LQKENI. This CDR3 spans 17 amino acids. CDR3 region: CASSRPPGQGAYNEQFF. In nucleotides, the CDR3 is TGTGCCAGCTCACGCCCACCGGGACAGGGGGCCTACAATGAGCAGTTCTTC.

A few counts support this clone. The chain's CDR3 is CASSFSPTGIAPREQYV. Here the CDR3 DNA reads TGTGCCAGCAGCTTTTCACCGACAGGTATCGCACCACGCGAGCAGTACGTC. The chain combines TRBV5-6 with TRBJ2-7; possible D gene TRBD1, 6 bases. Germline V gene lookup returns CDR1 SGHDT and CDR2 YYEEEE. CDR3 length: 17 residues. V gave up 2 bases and J gave up 6 bases, with 24 bases separating them.

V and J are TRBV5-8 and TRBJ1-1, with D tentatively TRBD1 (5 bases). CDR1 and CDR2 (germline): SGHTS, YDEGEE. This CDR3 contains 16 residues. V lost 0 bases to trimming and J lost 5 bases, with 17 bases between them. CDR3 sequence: CASSLGLGGEATEAFF. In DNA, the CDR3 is TGTGCCAGCAGCTTGGGACTAGGAGGGGAGGCAACTGAAGCTTTCTTT. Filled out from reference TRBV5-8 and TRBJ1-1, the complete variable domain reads EAGVTQSPTHLIKTRGQQATLRCSPISGHTSVYWYQQALGLGLQFLLWYDEGEERNRGNFPPRFSGRQFPNYSSELNVNALELEDSALYLCASSLGLGGEATEAFFGQGTRLTVV.

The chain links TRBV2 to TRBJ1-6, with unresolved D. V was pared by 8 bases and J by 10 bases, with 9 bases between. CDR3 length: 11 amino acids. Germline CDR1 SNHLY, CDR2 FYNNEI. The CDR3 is CASCRESPLHF. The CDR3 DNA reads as TGTGCCAGCTGTCGGGAATCACCCCTCCACTTT.

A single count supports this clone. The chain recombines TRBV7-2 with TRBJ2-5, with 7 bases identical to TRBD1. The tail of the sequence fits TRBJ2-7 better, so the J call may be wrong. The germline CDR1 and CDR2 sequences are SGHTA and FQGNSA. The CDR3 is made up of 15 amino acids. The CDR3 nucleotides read TGTGCCAGCAGCTCGCCGGGACAGAGCTCCTACGAGCAGTACTTC. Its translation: CASSSPGQSSYEQYF.

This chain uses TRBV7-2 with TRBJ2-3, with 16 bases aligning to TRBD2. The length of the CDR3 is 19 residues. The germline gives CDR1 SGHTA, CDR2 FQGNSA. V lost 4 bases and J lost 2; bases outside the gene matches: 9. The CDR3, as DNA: TGTGCCAGCAGCTCGGGACTAGCGGGAGGGGGCTGGGTCACAGATACGCAGTATTTT. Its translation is CASSSGLAGGGWVTDTQYF.

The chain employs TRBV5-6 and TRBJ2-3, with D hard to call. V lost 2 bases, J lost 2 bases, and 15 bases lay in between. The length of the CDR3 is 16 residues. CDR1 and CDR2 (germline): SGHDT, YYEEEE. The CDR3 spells CASSFRKTQTTDTQYF. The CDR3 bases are TGTGCCAGCAGCTTTAGGAAGACACAAACCACAGATACGCAGTATTTT. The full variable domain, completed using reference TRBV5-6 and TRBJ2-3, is DAGVTQSPTHLIKTRGQQVTLRCSPKSGHDTVSWYQQALGQGPQFIFQYYEEEERQRGNFPDRFSGHQFPNYSSELNVNALLLGDSALYLCASSFRKTQTTDTQYFGPGTRLTVL.

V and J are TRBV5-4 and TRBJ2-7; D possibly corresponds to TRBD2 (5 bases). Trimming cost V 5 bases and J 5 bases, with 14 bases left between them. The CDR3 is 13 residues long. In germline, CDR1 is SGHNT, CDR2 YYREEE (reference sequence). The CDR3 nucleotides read TGTGCCAGCAGTACCACATCCGGGGACGAGCAGTACTTC. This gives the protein CASSTTSGDEQYF.

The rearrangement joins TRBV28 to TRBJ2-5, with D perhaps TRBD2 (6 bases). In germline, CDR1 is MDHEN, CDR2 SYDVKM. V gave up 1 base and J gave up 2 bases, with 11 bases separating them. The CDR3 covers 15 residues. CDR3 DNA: TGTGCCAGCAGTTTATTGGCGGGGCGGCAAGAGACCCAGTACTTC. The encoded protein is CASSLLAGRQETQYF.

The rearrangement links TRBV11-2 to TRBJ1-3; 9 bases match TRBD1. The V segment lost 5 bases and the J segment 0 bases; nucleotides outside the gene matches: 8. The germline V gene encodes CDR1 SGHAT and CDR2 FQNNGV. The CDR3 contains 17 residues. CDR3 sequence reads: CASSPLGQGLSGNTIYF. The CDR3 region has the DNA TGTGCCAGCAGCCCTCTAGGACAGGGGCTCTCTGGAAACACCATATATTTT.

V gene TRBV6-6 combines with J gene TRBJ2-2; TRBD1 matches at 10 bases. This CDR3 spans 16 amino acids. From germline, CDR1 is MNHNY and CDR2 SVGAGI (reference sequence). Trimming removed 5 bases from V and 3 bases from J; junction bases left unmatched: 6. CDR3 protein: CASSRQGAGDTGELFF. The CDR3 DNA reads TGTGCCAGCAGTCGACAGGGGGCGGGAGACACCGGGGAGCTGTTTTTT.

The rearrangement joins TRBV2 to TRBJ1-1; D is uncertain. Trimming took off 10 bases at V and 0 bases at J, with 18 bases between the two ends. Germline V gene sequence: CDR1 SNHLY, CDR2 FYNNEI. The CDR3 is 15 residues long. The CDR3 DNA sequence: TGTGCCACCGGGAGTGGCAGACGCATGAACACTGAAGCTTTCTTT. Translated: CATGSGRRMNTEAFF.

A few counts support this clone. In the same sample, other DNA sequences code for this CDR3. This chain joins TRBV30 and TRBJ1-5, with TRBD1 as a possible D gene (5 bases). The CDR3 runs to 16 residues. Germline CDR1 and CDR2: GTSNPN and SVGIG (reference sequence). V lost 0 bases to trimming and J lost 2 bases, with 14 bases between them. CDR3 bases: TGTGCCTGGAGTGTTGGGGGGGTCCGGGGCAATCAGCCCCAGCATTTT. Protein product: CAWSVGGVRGNQPQHF.

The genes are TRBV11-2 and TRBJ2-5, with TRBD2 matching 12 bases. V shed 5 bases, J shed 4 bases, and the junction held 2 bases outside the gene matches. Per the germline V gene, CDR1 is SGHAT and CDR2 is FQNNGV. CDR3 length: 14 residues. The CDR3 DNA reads TGTGCCAGCAGCCAACTAGCGGGAGGAGAGACCCAGTACTTC. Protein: CASSQLAGGETQYF.